The present T cell receptor (beta chain) was sequenced within a study of blood T cell repertoires in COVID-19. In the study overall: Acute and convalescent COVID-19 specimens originated in the United States, Italy and Spain.

Participant ages covered about 18 to 90 years across about 25 US areas. Cohort placement rested on clinical history that participants reported themselves. Profiled with immunoSEQ multiplex PCR; TCRdb holds only in-frame clones, not every one. The sample lists 150,000 or so clones; less than 85% were seen once. V was pared by 3 bases and J by 1 base, with 11 bases between. CDR3 size: 14 residues. Germline V gene lookup returns CDR1 SQVTM and CDR2 ANQGSEA. The sample taken for sequencing was PBMCs or T cells enriched from blood (not recorded which). The sequence came from a man aged 45 to 65 who had recovered from COVID-19. The V and J genes are TRBV29-1 and TRBJ2-3; D possibly corresponds to TRBD2 (6 bases). CDR3 sequence reads: CSVDGGSGTDTQYF. DNA of the CDR3: TGCAGCGTTGACGGGGGATCGGGCACAGATACGCAGTATTTT.